This T cell receptor (beta chain) is from a study of T-cell memory formation after mild COVID-19. Germline-derived CDR1 and CDR2 are MNHEY and SMNVEV (reference sequence). CDR3 length: 13 amino acids. Between the trimmed V and J ends, which lost 2 bases and 3 bases, there was a span of 7 bases. As for this clonotype: Its target is not known.

From 5'RACE with constant-segment primers came TCR alpha and TCR beta cDNA libraries that carried sample barcodes and UMIs. TCRdb analysed the 5' RACE reads with MiXCR anew, one entry per CDR3 protein. This table holds 110,000 to 150,000 distinct CDR3 sequences, 11% to 15% found once. Study-wide results and limits: CD4/CD8 balance characterized clones contracting day 15 to 85, and CD4+ skew characterized later expanders. Among CD4+ contracting clones, most were CM and EM, and CD8+ ones EMRA. Pre-infection memory showed some responding clones, and this suggested that cross-reactive memory joined.

The gene calls are TRBV27 and TRBJ1-1; D gene unclear. The sequenced sample consisted of PBMCs or a T cell subset sorted from them (not recorded which). The TCR sequence derives from an adult woman who had mild COVID-19 (a few samples of this study predate the infection). Cell type and time point are not known. The CDR3 loop is CASSLGSHTEAFF. The CDR3 nucleotides read TGTGCCAGCAGTTTAGGTTCCCACACTGAAGCTTTCTTT.